Each of the 3 T cell receptor beta chains below was sequenced from the same sample in a study of T-cell memory formation after mild COVID-19. TCRdb fed the 5' RACE reads into MiXCR, producing one record per CDR3 protein. In the table there are some 65,000 distinct CDR3 sequences, over 15% of which are singletons. The sample consisted of PBMCs or a T cell subset sorted from them (not recorded which). The receptors come from an adult woman who had mild COVID-19 (a few samples of this study predate the infection). Cell type and time point are not known.

Only a few counts were recorded for this clonotype. The chain joins TRBV5-6 to TRBJ2-7, with D unresolved. V shed 4 bases and J shed 1 base, with 9 bases lying between them. There are 13 residues in the CDR3. CDR1 is SGHDT, CDR2 YYEEEE, per germline. CDR3 in DNA: TGTGCCAGCAGCGCGGACCCTTCCTACGAGCAGTACTTC. It specifies CASSADPSYEQYF.

This clonotype was seen more than once but under ten times. J is TRBJ2-7 and V is TRBV7-9; D might be TRBD2 (5 bases). Germline lookup yields CDR1 SEHNR and CDR2 FQNEAQ (reference sequence). Trimming stripped 6 bases from V and 1 base from J, with 10 bases between. The CDR3 is 13 amino acids. CDR3 residues: CASRGAESYEQYF. Written as DNA, the CDR3 is TGTGCCAGCAGGGGAGCAGAATCCTACGAGCAGTACTTC.

This clonotype has ten or more counts. This chain links TRBV5-4 with TRBJ2-1, with no clear D. V dropped 6 bases and J dropped 3 bases, with 7 bases sitting between them. Germline CDR1 is SGHNT and CDR2 is YYREEE (reference sequence). The CDR3 spans 12 residues. CDR3 amino acids: CASITDYNEQFF. The CDR3 DNA sequence: TGTGCCAGCATTACCGACTACAATGAGCAGTTCTTC. The full variable domain, its missing parts supplied by reference TRBV5-4 and TRBJ2-1, is ETGVTQSPTHLIKTRGQQVTLRCSSQSGHNTVSWYQQALGQGPQFIFQYYREEENGRGNFPPRFSGLQFPNYSSELNVNALELDDSALYLCASITDYNEQFFGPGTRLTVL.